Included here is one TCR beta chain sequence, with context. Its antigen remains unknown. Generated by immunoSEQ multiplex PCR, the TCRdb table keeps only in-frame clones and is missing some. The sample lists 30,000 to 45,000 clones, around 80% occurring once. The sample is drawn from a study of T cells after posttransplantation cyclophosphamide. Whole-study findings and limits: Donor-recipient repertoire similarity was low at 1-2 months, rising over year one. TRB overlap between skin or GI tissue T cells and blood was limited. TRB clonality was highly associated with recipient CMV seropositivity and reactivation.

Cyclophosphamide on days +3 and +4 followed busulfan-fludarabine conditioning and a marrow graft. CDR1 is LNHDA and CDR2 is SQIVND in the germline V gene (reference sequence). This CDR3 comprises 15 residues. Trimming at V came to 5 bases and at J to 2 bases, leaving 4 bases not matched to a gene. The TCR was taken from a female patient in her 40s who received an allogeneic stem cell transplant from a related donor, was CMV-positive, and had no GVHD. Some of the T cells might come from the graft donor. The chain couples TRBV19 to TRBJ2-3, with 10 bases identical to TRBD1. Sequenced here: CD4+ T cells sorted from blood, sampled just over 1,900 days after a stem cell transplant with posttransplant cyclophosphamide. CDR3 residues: CASSVDRGLTDTQYF. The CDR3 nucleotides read TGTGCCAGTAGTGTCGACAGGGGGCTCACAGATACGCAGTATTTT.